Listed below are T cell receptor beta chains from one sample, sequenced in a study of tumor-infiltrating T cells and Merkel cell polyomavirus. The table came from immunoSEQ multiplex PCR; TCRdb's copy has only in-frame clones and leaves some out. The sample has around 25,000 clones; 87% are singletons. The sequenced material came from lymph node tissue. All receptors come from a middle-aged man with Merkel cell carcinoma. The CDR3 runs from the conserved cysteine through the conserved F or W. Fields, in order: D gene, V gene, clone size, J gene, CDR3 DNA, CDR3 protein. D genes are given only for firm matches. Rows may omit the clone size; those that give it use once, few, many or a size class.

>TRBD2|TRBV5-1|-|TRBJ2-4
TGCGCCAGCAGCTTGGATACTAGCGGGGGTAGAAGGGACATTCAGTACTTC
CASSLDTSGGRRDIQYF
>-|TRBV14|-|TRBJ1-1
TGTGCCAGCAGCCAGGAGAGGAACACTGAAGCTTTCTTT
CASSQERNTEAFF
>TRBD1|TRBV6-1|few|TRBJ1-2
TGTGCCAGCAGTGAACGTCGGGACAGTAATGGCTACACCTTC
CASSERRDSNGYTF
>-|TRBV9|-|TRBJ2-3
TGTGCCAGCAGCTACCGCGGGACCCTTGGGGGAGATACGCAGTATTTT
CASSYRGTLGGDTQYF
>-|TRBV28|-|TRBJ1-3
TGTGCCAGCAGTTTTAGAGGGAGGGATCTCTCTGGAAACACCATATATTTT
CASSFRGRDLSGNTIYF
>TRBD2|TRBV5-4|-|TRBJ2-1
TGTGCCAGCAGCTTGATGGCTAGCGGGATAGGCGATGAGCAGTTCTTC
CASSLMASGIGDEQFF
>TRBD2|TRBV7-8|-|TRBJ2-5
TGTGCCAGCAGCCCGGGACTAGCGGGGGGAGGGGGGACCCAGTACTTC
CASSPGLAGGGGTQYF
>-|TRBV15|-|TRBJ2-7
TGTGCCACCAGCAGCCTACCCGGGACTGGCCCCTACGAGCAGTACTTC
CATSSLPGTGPYEQYF
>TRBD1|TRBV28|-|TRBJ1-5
TGTGCCAGCAGGACAGACCGACTTTCAACAGGGGGTGGCAATCAGCCCCAGCATTTT
CASRTDRLSTGGGNQPQHF
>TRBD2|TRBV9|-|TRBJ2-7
TGTGCCAGCAGCGTCCGGGAAGCGGGGGAGCAGTACTTC
CASSVREAGEQYF
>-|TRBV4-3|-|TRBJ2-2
TGCGCCAGCAGCCAGACAGGCCGGGAGCTGTTTTTT
CASSQTGRELFF
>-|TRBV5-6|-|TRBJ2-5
TGTGCCAGCAGCTTGTTTACAGGGTGGCAAGAGACCCAGTACTTC
CASSLFTGWQETQYF
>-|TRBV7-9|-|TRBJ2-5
TGTGCCAGCACCCGAGAGGCAGAGACCCAGTACTTC
CASTREAETQYF
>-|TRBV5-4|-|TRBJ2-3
TGTGCCAGCAGCTCGAGGGCCTCACAAACAGATACGCAGTATTTT
CASSSRASQTDTQYF
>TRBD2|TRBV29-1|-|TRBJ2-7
TGCAGGCGGGGGGGATATCTCTACGAGCAGTACTTC
CRRGGYLYEQYF
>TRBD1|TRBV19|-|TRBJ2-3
TGTGCCAGTAGTATAGCAGGGGGTCGGCCAGATACGCAGTATTTT
CASSIAGGRPDTQYF
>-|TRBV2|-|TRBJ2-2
TGTGCCAGCAGTCTCAGGGGAATCGAGCTGTTTTTT
CASSLRGIELFF
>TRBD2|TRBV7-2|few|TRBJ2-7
TGTGCCAGCAGTCCAGTAGCGGGAGGGTCCTACGAGCAGTACTTC
CASSPVAGGSYEQYF
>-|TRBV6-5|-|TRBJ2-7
TGTGCCAGCAGGGAGGGATACGAGCAGTACTTC
CASREGYEQYF
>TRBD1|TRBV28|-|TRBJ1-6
TGTGCCAGCAGTTCGGGACAGGCCTTAGGGGCCCTCCACTTT
CASSSGQALGALHF
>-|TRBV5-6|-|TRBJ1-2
TGTGCCAGCAGCTCCCGAGGGTATGGCTACACCTTC
CASSSRGYGYTF
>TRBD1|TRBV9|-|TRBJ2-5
TGTGCCAGCAGCGAGTCGACAGGGGGCGGAGAGACCCAGTACTTC
CASSESTGGGETQYF
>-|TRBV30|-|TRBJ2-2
TGTGCCTGGAATACCGGGACAAACACCGGGGAGCTGTTTTTT
CAWNTGTNTGELFF
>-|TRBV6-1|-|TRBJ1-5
TGTGCCAGCAGTCCCACAGGAGATAGCAATCAGCCCCAGCATTTT
CASSPTGDSNQPQHF
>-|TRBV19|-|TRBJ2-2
TGTGCCAGTCACCAGGGGATCACCGGGGAGCTGTTTTTT
CASHQGITGELFF